This T cell receptor beta chain was recovered during a study of shared clonotypes between healthy human individuals (dated by TCRdb to between 2020 and 2021). In the study overall: The cohort included three men and a couple of women between 18 and 49 years of age. To estimate repertoire size and how much clonotypes are shared between individuals, the study performed deep sequencing of blood TCR repertoires from a handful of healthy adults. To increase sequencing depth and limit assay-specific biases, TCR repertoire library preparation and sequencing were carried out by different laboratories using diverse techniques. For each donor, CD4 naive and CD4 memory were each given three plates, CD8 naive was given two plates, and CD8 memory was given one plate. Between about 0.8 and 9 billion PBMCs per donor were obtained by leukapheresis. Study-wide conclusions, independent of this receptor: When a handful of donors were compared, the shared fraction of clonotypes was approximately 5% for naive CD4, 3.5% to 4% for naive CD8, roughly 2.5% for memory CD4, and less than 0.5% for memory CD8. Based on pairwise subsampling, the degree of clonotype sharing among donors was expected to be affected by sequencing depth. Sampling was restricted to blood, and TCR repertoires in tissue are likely to differ from TCR repertoires in blood. The genetic and exposure-history diversity represented was limited by the small number of donors. Rarefaction of sorted-subset datasets indicated incomplete sequencing despite the large sequencing depth. Clonotypes shared by all four sorted-subset donors showed higher generation probabilities than non-shared clonotypes. Naive subsets generally had larger estimated clonotype richness than memory subsets did.

From cysteine to phenylalanine, the CDR3 is 14 amino acids long. The only DNA kept is the CDR3, 42 bases in frame from the first base. V loses 2 bases, J loses 2 bases, and the germline ends lie 8 bases apart. From the germline V gene, CDR1 is SGHRS and CDR2 is YFSETQ. Concerning this clone itself: No antigen is known for it. No qualities accompany the bases; no much larger clone lies one base away.

The donors were healthy, HIV-negative adults with no recently reported acute infections or vaccinations. Only Caucasian adults living in Nashville, Tennessee, USA were represented among the donors. CD4+ T cells were enriched through magnetic negative selection, after which naive cells were positively selected on CD45RA and the remaining negative fraction served as the memory subset. After blood collection by leukapheresis, PBMCs were isolated using Ficoll-Histopaque density gradient centrifugation and then cryopreserved in the vapor phase of liquid nitrogen. Analytical flow cytometry was used to check the purity and quantity of every magnetically sorted T cell population. Genomic DNA was isolated from every sorted fraction and measured by UV absorbance on a Nanodrop 2000c. Using the deep immunoSEQ assay, multiplex PCR amplified TCR CDR3 regions from genomic DNA. Extracted genomic DNA from each cell subset was distributed evenly across all wells of several immunoSEQ 96-well plates, and each plate was treated as a replicate. For sorted subsets, about 210 ng of genomic DNA, equivalent to 25,000 to 35,000 T cell genomes, went into each replicate PCR. Purified libraries were measured with a Qubit 3.0 fluorometer, size-checked on a Bioanalyzer 2100, and measured again with the KAPA Library Quantification kit. Each immunoSEQ 96-well plate was sequenced on its own single-read 150-cycle Illumina NextSeq 550 flow cell. Under the source paper's analysis protocol: Because the immunoSEQ output included only junctional sequences and no quality scores, the filtering could not be the same as the filtering used for full-length reads. To assign V/J genes and CDR3, sequences were annotated using PyIR, a Python wrapper for IgBLAST v1.9, with IMGT germline references. Reads were filtered out if the reads had weak V/J assignments (E-value above 1e-6), no CDR3, stop codons, out-of-frame junctions, or ambiguous translated residues. A V3J clonotype was defined by an identical inferred V gene, J gene, and CDR3 amino acid sequence. Percentage overlap between repertoires was computed as shared unique clonotypes divided by the size of the smaller repertoire. RTK rarefaction, the Chao1 estimator, and Recon v2.1 estimates of unobserved clonotypes were used to assess repertoire richness. For all TCRbeta clonotypes obtained by the gDNA method from several donors, generation probabilities were computed with OLGA. Drawn from immuneACCESS, this table holds only the in-frame rearrangements with V and J called that TCRdb kept. Clones are partly lost; checked studies trace under half to an unresolved V gene and leave the rest unexplained. That table gives V, J and clone size, and the DNA gave D and trimming. Counted in this sample were approximately 2.3 million clones; approximately 93% of them appeared once. Clones ranked in the top ten supply 0.39% of the sample.

Sequenced input: naive CD4+ T cells from PBMCs. The cell subset or site label, as the study defines it: CD45RA+ positively selected. The receptor was isolated from a man aged 18 to 35 in good health. Some clones in this sample may be carry-over from other donors' samples. Here the chain combines TRBV5-1 and TRBJ1-5; no confident D gene assignment can be made. In nucleotides, the sequence is TGCGCCAGCAGCTTTAACGGGGGCAATCAGCCCCAGCATTTT. This translates into CASSFNGGNQPQHF.